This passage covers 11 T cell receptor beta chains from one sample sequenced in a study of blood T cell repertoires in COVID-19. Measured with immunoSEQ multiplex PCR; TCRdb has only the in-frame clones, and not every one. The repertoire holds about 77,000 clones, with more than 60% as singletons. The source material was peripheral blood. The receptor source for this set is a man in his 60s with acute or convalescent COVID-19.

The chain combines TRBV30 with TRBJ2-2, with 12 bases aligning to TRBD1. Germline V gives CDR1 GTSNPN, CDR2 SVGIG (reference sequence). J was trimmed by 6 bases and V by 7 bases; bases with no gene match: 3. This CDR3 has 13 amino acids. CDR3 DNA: TGTGCCTACCGGGACAGGGGGCCCGGGGAGCTGTTTTTT. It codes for CAYRDRGPGELFF.

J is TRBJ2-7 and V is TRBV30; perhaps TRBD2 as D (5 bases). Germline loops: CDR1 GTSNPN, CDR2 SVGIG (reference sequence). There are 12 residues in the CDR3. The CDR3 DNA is TGTATATTGGGAGTTAACTCCTACGAGCAGTACTTC. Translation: CILGVNSYEQYF.

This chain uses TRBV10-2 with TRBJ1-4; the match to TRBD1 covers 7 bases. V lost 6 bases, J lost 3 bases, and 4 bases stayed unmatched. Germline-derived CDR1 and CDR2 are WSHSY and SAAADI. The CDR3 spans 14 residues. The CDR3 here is CASRTGLANEKLFF. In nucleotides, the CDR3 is TGCGCCAGCAGGACAGGGTTGGCTAATGAAAAACTGTTTTTT.

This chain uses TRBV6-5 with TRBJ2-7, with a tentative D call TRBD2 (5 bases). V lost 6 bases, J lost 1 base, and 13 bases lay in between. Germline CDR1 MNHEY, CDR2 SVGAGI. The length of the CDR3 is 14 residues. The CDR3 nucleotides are TGTGCCAGCAGCCTGGCGGGCGGTTCCTACGAGCAGTACGTC. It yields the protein CASSLAGGSYEQYV.

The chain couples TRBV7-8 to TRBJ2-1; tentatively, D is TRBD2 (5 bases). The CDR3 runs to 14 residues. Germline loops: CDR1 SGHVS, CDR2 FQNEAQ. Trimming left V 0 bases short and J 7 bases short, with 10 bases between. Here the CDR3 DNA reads TGTGCCAGCAGCTTAGCGAGGGTATGGAATGAGCAGTTCTTC. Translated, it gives CASSLARVWNEQFF.

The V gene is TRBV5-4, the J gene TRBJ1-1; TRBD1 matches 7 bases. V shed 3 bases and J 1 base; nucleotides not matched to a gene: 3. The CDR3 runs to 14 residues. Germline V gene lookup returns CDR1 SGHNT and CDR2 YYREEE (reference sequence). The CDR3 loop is CASSYDRANTEAFF. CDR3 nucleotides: TGTGCCAGCAGCTACGACAGGGCGAACACTGAAGCTTTCTTT.

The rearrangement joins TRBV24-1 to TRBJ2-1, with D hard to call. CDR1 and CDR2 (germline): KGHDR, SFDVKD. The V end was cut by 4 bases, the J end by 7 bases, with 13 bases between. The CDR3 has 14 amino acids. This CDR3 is CATSDSARVNEQFF. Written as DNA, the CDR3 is TGTGCCACCAGTGACAGCGCGAGAGTGAATGAGCAGTTCTTC.

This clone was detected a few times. CDR3 DNA sequence: TGTGCCAGCAGTCATACTATTCCGTCCCGGGACAGGCCCATTGAGCAGTTCTTC. As protein: CASSHTIPSRDRPIEQFF. The chain joins TRBV6-6 to TRBJ2-1, with 8 bases that match TRBD1. The length of the CDR3 is 18 residues. V lost 5 bases, J lost 9 bases, and 21 bases stayed unmatched. The germline gives CDR1 MNHNY, CDR2 SVGAGI (reference sequence).

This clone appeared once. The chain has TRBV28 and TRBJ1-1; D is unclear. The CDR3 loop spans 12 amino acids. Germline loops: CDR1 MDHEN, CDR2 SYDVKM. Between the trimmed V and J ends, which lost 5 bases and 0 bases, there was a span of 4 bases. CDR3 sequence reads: CASSPLNTEAFF. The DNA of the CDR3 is TGTGCCAGCAGTCCATTGAACACTGAAGCTTTCTTT.

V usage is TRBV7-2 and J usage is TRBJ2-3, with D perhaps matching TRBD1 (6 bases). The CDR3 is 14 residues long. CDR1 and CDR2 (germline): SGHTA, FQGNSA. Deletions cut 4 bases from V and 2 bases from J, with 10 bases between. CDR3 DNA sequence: TGTGCCAGCAGCTACAGGGCGTCCACAGATACGCAGTATTTT. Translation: CASSYRASTDTQYF. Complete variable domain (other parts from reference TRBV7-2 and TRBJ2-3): GAGVSQSPSNKVTEKGKDVELRCDPISGHTALYWYRQSLGQGLEFLIYFQGNSAPDKSGLPSDRFSAERTGGSVSTLTIQRTQQEDSAVYLCASSYRASTDTQYFGPGTRLTVL.

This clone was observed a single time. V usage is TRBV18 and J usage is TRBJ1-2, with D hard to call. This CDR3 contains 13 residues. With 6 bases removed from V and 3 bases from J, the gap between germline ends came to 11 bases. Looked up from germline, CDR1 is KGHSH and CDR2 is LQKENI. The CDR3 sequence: CASSPEGHYGYTF. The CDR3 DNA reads TGTGCCAGCTCCCCAGAGGGCCACTATGGCTACACCTTC. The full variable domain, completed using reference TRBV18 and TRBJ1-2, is NAGVMQNPRHLVRRRGQEARLRCSPMKGHSHVYWYRQLPEEGLKFMVYLQKENIIDESGMPKERFSAEFPKEGPSILRIQQVVRGDSAAYFCASSPEGHYGYTFGSGTRLTVV.